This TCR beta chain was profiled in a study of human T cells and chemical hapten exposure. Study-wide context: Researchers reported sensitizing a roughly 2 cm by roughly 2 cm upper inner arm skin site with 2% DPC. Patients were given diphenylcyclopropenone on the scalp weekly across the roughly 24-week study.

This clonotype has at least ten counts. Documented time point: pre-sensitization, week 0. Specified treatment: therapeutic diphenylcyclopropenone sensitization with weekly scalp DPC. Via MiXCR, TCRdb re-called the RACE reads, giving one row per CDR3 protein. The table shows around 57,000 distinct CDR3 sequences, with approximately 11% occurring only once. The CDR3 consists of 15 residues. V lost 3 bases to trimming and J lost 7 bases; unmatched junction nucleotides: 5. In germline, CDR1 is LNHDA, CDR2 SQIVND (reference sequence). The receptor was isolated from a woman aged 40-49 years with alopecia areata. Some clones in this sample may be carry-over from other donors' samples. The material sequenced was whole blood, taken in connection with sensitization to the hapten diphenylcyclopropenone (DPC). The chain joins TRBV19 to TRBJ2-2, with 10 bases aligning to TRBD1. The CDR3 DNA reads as TGTGCCAGTAGTATCACGGGACAGGGGATCGGGGAGCTGTTTTTT. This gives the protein CASSITGQGIGELFF. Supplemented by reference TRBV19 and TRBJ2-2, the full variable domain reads DGGITQSPKYLFRKEGQNVTLSCEQNLNHDAMYWYRQDPGQGLRLIYYSQIVNDFQKGDIAEGYSVSREKKESFPLTVTSAQKNPTAFYLCASSITGQGIGELFFGEGSRLTVL.